This TCR beta chain was found in a study of cytotoxic CD8 clonotypes in ibrutinib-treated CLL. About the study: The study included roughly 10 relapsed/refractory and 15 treatment-naive patients; under 18 had IGHV unmutated disease.

Findings and caveats of the study: Against age-matched healthy donors, baseline clonality ran higher and tracked circulating CD8+ T-cell counts. Higher clonality was seen at ibrutinib response and a return toward baseline at progression. Sustained-remission patients were sampled at different times than progressing patients were.

Turning to this clone: Its antigen remains unidentified.

TCRdb's copy holds only in-frame clones and misses some; the assay was immunoSEQ multiplex PCR. The sample has approximately 200,000 clones, 72% seen once; the top ten hold around 15%. Per the germline V gene, CDR1 is LNHDA and CDR2 is SQIVND (reference sequence). The V and J ends lost 11 bases and 6 bases, in that order; junction bases with no gene match: 17. The CDR3 length is 17 residues. The sequence came from a human donor with chronic lymphocytic leukemia. This material consisted of PBMCs, taken after 24 months of ibrutinib treatment. The rearrangement uses TRBV19 and TRBJ2-5; 14 nucleotides line up with TRBD2. CDR3 loop: CASGQGAGLAGAKTQYF. For the CDR3, the DNA is TGTGCCTCGGGACAGGGGGCGGGACTAGCGGGAGCGAAGACCCAGTACTTC. The whole variable domain, filled in from reference TRBV19 and TRBJ2-5, reads DGGITQSPKYLFRKEGQNVTLSCEQNLNHDAMYWYRQDPGQGLRLIYYSQIVNDFQKGDIAEGYSVSREKKESFPLTVTSAQKNPTAFYLCASGQGAGLAGAKTQYFGPGTRLLVL.